The source of this TCR beta chain is a study of blood T cell repertoires in COVID-19. Study context: Samples came from the United States, Italy and Spain, spanning acute and convalescent COVID-19. The cDNA or gDNA used as material had been derived from T cells, B-cell-depleted T cells, or PBMCs.

The CDR3 consists of 14 residues. Germline V gives CDR1 MDHEN, CDR2 SYDVKM. V gave up 5 bases and J gave up 5 bases, with 12 bases separating them. How the authors handled the data: Cell counts per sample came from amplifying reference gene primers. TCRdb's copy holds only in-frame clones and misses some; the assay was immunoSEQ multiplex PCR. V, J and clone size derive from that table, while D and trimming were established from the DNA sequence. Of over 200,000 clones listed, under 90% are singletons. This TCR was sampled from a man aged 55 to 69 who had recovered from COVID-19. The sequenced sample was peripheral blood. This chain links TRBV28 with TRBJ2-2, with D perhaps TRBD2 (5 bases). The CDR3, as DNA: TGTGCCAGCAGTGTGCGGGTGGGAACCGGGGAGCTGTTTTTT. This translates into CASSVRVGTGELFF.